The 2 T cell receptor delta chains listed next were all sequenced from one sample in a study of gamma-delta T cells after stem cell transplantation. TCRdb fed the RT-PCR reads to CATT. The sample includes 1,800 or so delta-chain clones, roughly 18% seen only once; the top ten take 66%. Sequencing input: gamma-delta T cells. The receptor source for this set is a human donor. It is not recorded whose cells these are; they may come from a transplant donor.

Within the sample, this clone is medium-sized. The rearrangement joins TRDV1 to TRDJ1; TRDD2 might be the D (6 bases). The germline V gene has CDR1 TSWWSYY and CDR2 QGS. CDR3 size: 20 residues. Trimming took off 1 base at V and 8 bases at J, with 32 bases between the two ends. The CDR3 DNA reads as TGTGCTCTTGGGGAACCGTCTTCCTCCTCCCGGCGTACGGGTGACGAAAAACTCATCTTT. It is translated as CALGEPSSSSRRTGDEKLIF.

This clone was counted a few times. The rearrangement joins TRDV1 to TRDJ1; TRDD3 agrees at 7 bases. Germline V gene sequence: CDR1 TSWWSYY, CDR2 QGS. This CDR3 is built from 15 residues. J gave up 10 bases and V 5 bases, and 16 bases lay outside the gene matches. CDR3 sequence: CALGFLYWGSGGLIF. The DNA for the CDR3 is TGTGCTCTTGGGTTCCTGTACTGGGGATCGGGGGGACTCATCTTT.